This entry lists 25 T cell receptor beta chains sequenced from one sample in a study of cytomegalovirus exposure and HLA in healthy donors. The PCR had 60 Vbeta and 13 Jbeta primers. The data were produced by immunoSEQ multiplex PCR, yet TCRdb's version contains in-frame clones alone and is incomplete. In the table there are some 190,000 clones, 77% of which are singletons. Material: PBMCs. The receptor set was obtained from a man between 18 and 29 years old in good health and CMV-seronegative.

This clone was counted once. This rearrangement joins TRBV9 to TRBJ2-1; the match to TRBD2 covers 13 bases. This CDR3 is 16 amino acids long. V shed 3 bases, J shed 3 bases, and the junction held 3 bases outside the gene matches. Germline CDR1 SGDLS, CDR2 YYNGEE. Written as DNA, the CDR3 is TGTGCCAGCAGCGCCGGACTAGCGGGAGTCTACAATGAGCAGTTCTTC. Translation: CASSAGLAGVYNEQFF.

This clone was counted between two and nine times. This chain uses TRBV7-8 with TRBJ1-5, with TRBD1 as a possible D gene (6 bases). The CDR3 loop spans 13 amino acids. The V end was cut by 5 bases, the J end by 4 bases, with 9 bases between. Germline values: CDR1 SGHVS, CDR2 FQNEAQ. This chain's CDR3 is CASSPQGNQPQHF. The CDR3 nucleotides read TGTGCCAGCAGCCCGCAGGGGAATCAGCCCCAGCATTTT.

This clone is medium-sized by share. The chain uses TRBV7-8 and TRBJ2-7, with 10 bases fitting TRBD1. Germline lookup yields CDR1 SGHVS and CDR2 FQNEAQ. V shed 6 bases, J shed 0 bases, and the junction held 5 bases outside the gene matches. The CDR3 is 15 residues long. The CDR3 sequence is CASRLGQGPSYEQYF. CDR3 DNA sequence: TGTGCCAGCAGACTGGGACAGGGGCCCTCCTACGAGCAGTACTTC.

This sequence joins TRBV12-5 and TRBJ1-1; 9 nucleotides align to TRBD1. Germline V gene lookup returns CDR1 LGHNT and CDR2 FRNRAP. J gave up 4 bases and V 4 bases, and 4 bases lay outside the gene matches. The CDR3 extends over 14 amino acids. CDR3 amino acids: CASGSKGQGTEAFF. CDR3 DNA sequence: TGTGCTAGTGGTTCAAAGGGACAGGGCACTGAAGCTTTCTTT.

CDR3 coding DNA: TGTGCCAGCAGTGACTCGCCTAGACCCTGGAATGAGCAGTTCTTC. Translated, it gives CASSDSPRPWNEQFF. The J gene is TRBJ2-1, the V gene TRBV6-4; D unclear. The CDR3 is 15 amino acids. The germline V and J ends were trimmed by 0 bases and 7 bases, with 13 bases remaining between them. The V gene's germline CDR1 is MRHNA and CDR2 SNTAGT.

The genes are TRBV4-3 and TRBJ1-3; D is undetermined. Germline V gives CDR1 LGHNA, CDR2 YSLEER. The CDR3 length is 16 residues. Trimming stripped 0 bases from V and 0 bases from J, with 9 bases between. The CDR3 sequence is CASSQDGRLSGNTIYF. CDR3 sequence (DNA): TGCGCCAGCAGCCAAGACGGCAGGCTCTCTGGAAACACCATATATTTT.

The gene calls are TRBV5-1 and TRBJ2-1, with 13 bases matching TRBD2. Germline trimming cut 0 bases from V and 8 bases from J; bases unmatched to any gene: 2. The germline V gene has CDR1 SGHRS and CDR2 YFSETQ. The CDR3 consists of 15 residues. CDR3 DNA sequence: TGCGCCAGCAGCTTGGGACTAGCGGGAGGATATGAGCAGTTCTTC. This translates into CASSLGLAGGYEQFF.

The genes are TRBV6-1 and TRBJ1-1, with D possibly matching TRBD1 (6 bases). V lost 7 bases and J 1 base, leaving 13 bases between the germline ends. The V gene's germline CDR1 is MNHNS and CDR2 SASEGT. This CDR3 has 14 amino acids. CDR3 nucleotides: TGTGCCAGCACGGGGGGCAAAACGAACACTGAAGCTTTCTTT. It yields the protein CASTGGKTNTEAFF.

The chain is built from TRBV5-1 and TRBJ1-2; 9 bases are shared with TRBD1. The CDR3 has 18 residues. CDR1 and CDR2 (germline): SGHRS, YFSETQ. J gave up 2 bases and V 0 bases, and 11 bases lay outside the gene matches. For the CDR3, the DNA is TGCGCCAGCAGCTTGGAACCGGGACAGGGAACCATAAACTATGGCTACACCTTC. Translation gives CASSLEPGQGTINYGYTF. Variable domain in full (rest from reference TRBV5-1 and TRBJ1-2): KAGVTQTPRYLIKTRGQQVTLSCSPISGHRSVSWYQQTPGQGLQFLFEYFSETQRNKGNFPGRFSGRQFSNSRSEMNVSTLELGDSALYLCASSLEPGQGTINYGYTFGSGTRLTVV.

The chain employs TRBV12-5 and TRBJ1-1, with 10 bases that match TRBD1. Germline assignment: CDR1 LGHNT and CDR2 FRNRAP. This CDR3 contains 15 residues. With 2 bases clipped from V and 5 bases from J, the junction kept 5 bases outside the gene matches. For the CDR3, the DNA is TGTGCTAGTGGTTTGTCGGACAGGGGGAAGACTGAAGCTTTCTTT. It specifies CASGLSDRGKTEAFF.

The chain links TRBV7-3 to TRBJ2-1; D not resolved. Trimming left V 5 bases short and J 1 base short, with 9 bases between. The CDR3 has 14 amino acids. Germline V gene data show CDR1 as SGHTA and CDR2 as FQGTGA. The DNA for the CDR3 is TGTGCCAGCAGCCCCGACTTTTCCTACAATGAGCAGTTCTTC. It encodes CASSPDFSYNEQFF. Complete variable domain (other parts from reference TRBV7-3 and TRBJ2-1): GAGVSQTPSNKVTEKGKYVELRCDPISGHTALYWYRQSLGQGPEFLIYFQGTGAADDSGLPNDRFFAVRPEGSVSTLKIQRTERGDSAVYLCASSPDFSYNEQFFGPGTRLTVL.

The V call is TRBV30, the J call TRBJ2-4; 7 bases map to TRBD1. The CDR3 consists of 14 residues. After removal of 4 bases from V and 1 base from J, the junction contained 4 bases not matched to a gene. Germline loops: CDR1 GTSNPN, CDR2 SVGIG (reference sequence). CDR3 sequence: CAWIPGQAKNIQYF. In DNA, the CDR3 is TGTGCCTGGATTCCGGGACAGGCCAAAAACATTCAGTACTTC.

V usage is TRBV23-1 and J usage is TRBJ2-7; D gene uncertain. TRBV23-1 counts as an open reading frame of uncertain function. Between the trimmed V and J ends, which lost 6 bases and 6 bases, there was a span of 9 bases. This CDR3 has 11 amino acids. The CDR3 loop is CASSSYGEQYF. DNA of the CDR3: TGCGCCAGCAGCTCATACGGCGAGCAGTACTTC.

The chain employs TRBV19 and TRBJ2-1, with no clear D. Trimming shortened V by 10 bases and J by 8 bases, and 21 bases separated the two germline ends. Germline values: CDR1 LNHDA, CDR2 SQIVND (reference sequence). CDR3 length: 14 amino acids. CDR3 DNA: TGTGCCACTACCCCTAGGTCCCCTTTCGATGAGCAGTTCTTC. This gives the protein CATTPRSPFDEQFF.

This sequence joins TRBV18 and TRBJ2-2; D is undetermined. Trimming removed 6 bases at V and 3 bases at J, with 11 bases between. This CDR3 is built from 14 residues. CDR1 and CDR2 from the germline V gene are KGHSH and LQKENI. CDR3 nucleotide sequence: TGTGCCAGCTCGCTACCTACCCACACCGGGGAGCTGTTTTTT. Translated, it gives CASSLPTHTGELFF.

V gene TRBV6-1 combines with J gene TRBJ2-7; weak D call: TRBD2 (6 bases). V was clipped by 3 bases and J by 5 bases, with 17 bases between them. The CDR3 has 15 residues. Germline CDR1 is MNHNS and CDR2 is SASEGT. This chain's CDR3 is CASSEGREAIDEQYF. In DNA, the CDR3 is TGTGCCAGCAGTGAGGGGCGGGAAGCTATCGACGAGCAGTACTTC.

The V gene is TRBV19, the J gene TRBJ1-2; possible D gene TRBD1, 6 bases. This CDR3 is built from 13 residues. Trimming shortened V by 7 bases and J by 4 bases, and 13 bases separated the two germline ends. Germline CDR1 is LNHDA and CDR2 is SQIVND (reference sequence). The CDR3 DNA sequence: TGTGCCAGTAAGTTGGGGACATCCTATGGCTACACCTTC. Residues: CASKLGTSYGYTF.

The gene calls are TRBV25-1 and TRBJ1-6; D unclear. The CDR3 loop spans 15 amino acids. Germline V CDR1 and CDR2: MGHDK, SYGVNS. Trimming took 6 bases from V and 5 from J, leaving 14 bases between them. The CDR3 bases are TGTGCCAGCAGCAACGCGGAGATTCATAATTCACCCCTCCACTTT. It yields the protein CASSNAEIHNSPLHF.

V is TRBV7-2 and J is TRBJ2-7; D gene uncertain. The CDR3 consists of 12 residues. Germline V gives CDR1 SGHTA, CDR2 FQGNSA. V was trimmed by 5 bases and J by 4 bases, leaving 9 bases between them. DNA of the CDR3: TGTGCCAGCAGCCTCCAACGGTACGAGCAGTACTTC. Amino acids: CASSLQRYEQYF.

This chain connects TRBV27 to TRBJ2-7, with unresolved D. Germline assignment: CDR1 MNHEY and CDR2 SMNVEV (reference sequence). CDR3 length: 15 residues. Trimming pared 0 bases from V and 3 bases from J, leaving 12 bases between. CDR3: CASSLSPVMSYEQYF. For the CDR3, the DNA is TGTGCCAGCAGTTTATCCCCGGTCATGAGCTACGAGCAGTACTTC.

This clone was seen just once. This rearrangement joins TRBV7-9 to TRBJ2-5; TRBD2 agrees at 9 bases. The germline V gene has CDR1 SEHNR and CDR2 FQNEAQ (reference sequence). This CDR3 comprises 16 residues. With V trimmed by 0 bases and J by 5 bases, 7 bases remained unmatched. CDR3 sequence (DNA): TGTGCCAGCAGCTTAGCGCGCGGGGGGGCTGTGGAGACCCAGTACTTC. Its protein is CASSLARGGAVETQYF.

This clone was detected only a few times. V usage is TRBV11-3 and J usage is TRBJ2-2; D is perhaps TRBD2 (6 bases). This CDR3 is 15 amino acids long. Looked up from germline, CDR1 is SGHNT and CDR2 is YENEEA. Trimming cost V 5 bases and J 2 bases, with 12 bases left between them. CDR3 DNA: TGTGCCAGCAGCCCCCGGACTACCAACACCGGGGAGCTGTTTTTT. Amino acids: CASSPRTTNTGELFF.

This clone was found a few times. The chain carries TRBV7-2 and TRBJ2-1; D perhaps matches TRBD2 (6 bases). The V end was cut by 5 bases, the J end by 2 bases, with 19 bases between. Per germline, CDR1 SGHTA and CDR2 FQGNSA. This CDR3 region has 17 residues. CDR3 loop: CASSLTVRLAPYNEQFF. The DNA of the CDR3 is TGTGCCAGCAGCCTGACCGTTCGGCTAGCGCCCTACAATGAGCAGTTCTTC.

As regards this clone: This sample includes further DNA sequences coding for the same CDR3. This sequence joins TRBV5-4 and TRBJ1-1, with 10 bases aligning to TRBD1. From germline, CDR1 is SGHNT and CDR2 YYREEE (reference sequence). J lost 5 bases, V lost 1 base, and 5 bases had no gene match. The CDR3 has 15 residues. CDR3 DNA sequence: TGTGCCAGCAGCTTGACGGACAGGGGGTCTACTGAAGCTTTCTTT. Encoded protein: CASSLTDRGSTEAFF.

This chain uses TRBV15 with TRBJ1-1, with D uncertain. The germline CDR1 and CDR2 sequences are LNHNV and YYDKDF (reference sequence). V lost 0 bases and J 8 bases, leaving 10 bases between the germline ends. This CDR3 is 13 amino acids long. The DNA for the CDR3 is TGTGCCACCAGCAGAGATTGGGCAAACGAAGCTTTCTTT. Translating it yields CATSRDWANEAFF. The full variable domain, with the rest looked up from reference TRBV15 and TRBJ1-1, is DAMVIQNPRYQVTQFGKPVTLSCSQTLNHNVMYWYQQKSSQAPKLLFHYYDKDFNNEADTPDNFQSRRPNTSFCFLDIRSPGLGDTAMYLCATSRDWANEAFFGQGTRLTVV.